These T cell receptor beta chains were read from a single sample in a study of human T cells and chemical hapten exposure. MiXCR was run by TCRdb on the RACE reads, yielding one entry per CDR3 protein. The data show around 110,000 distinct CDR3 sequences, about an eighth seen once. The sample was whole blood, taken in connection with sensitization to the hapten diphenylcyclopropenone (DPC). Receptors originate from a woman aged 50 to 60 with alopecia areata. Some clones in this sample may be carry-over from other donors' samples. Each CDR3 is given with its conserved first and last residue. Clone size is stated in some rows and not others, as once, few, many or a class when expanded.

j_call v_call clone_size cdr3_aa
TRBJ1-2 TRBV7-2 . CASSFYGQGENGYTF
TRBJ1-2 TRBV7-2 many CASSLGGGSSYGYTF
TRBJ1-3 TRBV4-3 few CASSQSPDTGTVGNTIYF
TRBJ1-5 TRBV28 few CASSLGGGGPHQPQHF
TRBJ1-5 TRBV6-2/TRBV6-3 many CASSWGNQPQHF
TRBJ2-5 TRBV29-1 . CSVARGVRLETQYF
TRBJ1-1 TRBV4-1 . CASSQGRNLNTEAFF
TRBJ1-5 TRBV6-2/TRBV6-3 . CTSSRDSGLNQPQHF
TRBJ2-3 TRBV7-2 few CASSFDRGGTDTQYF
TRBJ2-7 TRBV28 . CASSLVSNQQYF
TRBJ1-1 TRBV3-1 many CASSPDRGNTEAFF
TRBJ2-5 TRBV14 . CASSQISPGLRETQYF
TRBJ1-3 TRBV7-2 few CASSLNTGNTIYF
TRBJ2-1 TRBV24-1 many CATEGESSYNEQFF
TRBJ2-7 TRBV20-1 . CSTSGQTLHGQYF
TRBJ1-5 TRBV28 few CASTHSGRGRDQPQHF
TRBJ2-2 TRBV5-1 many CASSASGTNTGELFF
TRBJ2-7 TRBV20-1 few CSATPSRSSYEQYF
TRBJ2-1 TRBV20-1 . CSAREGLLEYNEQFF
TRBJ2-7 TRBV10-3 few CAISILDRQYF
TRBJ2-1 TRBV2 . CASSGQGASYNEQFF
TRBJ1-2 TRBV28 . CASSLSRGHTF
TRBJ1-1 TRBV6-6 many CASSLGGTMNTEAFF
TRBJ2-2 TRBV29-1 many CSVEGQGGTGELFF
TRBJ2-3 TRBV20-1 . CSARDGQWTSGTDTQYF
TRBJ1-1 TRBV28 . CASSFSVPQGEAFF
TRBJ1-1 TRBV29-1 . CSVSRDRGQVFF
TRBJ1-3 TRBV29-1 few CSVEAQFVCTIYF
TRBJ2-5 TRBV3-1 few CASSQGNEETQYF
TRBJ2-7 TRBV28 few CASSSGPETSGSYEQYF
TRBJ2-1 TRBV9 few CASSAGGFNEQFF
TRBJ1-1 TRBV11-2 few CASSLWGSYAFF
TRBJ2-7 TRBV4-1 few CASKGGLAGGVDEQYF
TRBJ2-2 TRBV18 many CASSPGQGNTGELFF
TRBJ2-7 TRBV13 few CASSLGVVRGQGEQYF